The sample holds many counts of the clone carrying this T cell receptor (beta chain). Antigen unknown. This specimen comes from a study of CD8+ T cells in alopecia areata. Treatment specified: oral pan-JAK inhibitor, 5-10 mg twice daily. This CDR3 spans 13 amino acids. V shed 10 bases, J shed 7 bases, and the junction held 8 bases outside the gene matches. Germline loops: CDR1 LNHDA, CDR2 SQIVND (reference sequence). General study points: In scalp samples, resident alphabeta T cells of normal skin are also sequenced.

Once RNA had been extracted, it was reverse transcribed into cDNA to act as the sequencing template. Measured with immunoSEQ multiplex PCR; TCRdb has only the in-frame clones, and not every one. Of about 120,000 clones in the sample, 50% to 75% were seen once. The sequencing used CD8+ T cells sorted from blood, collected at week 24, from a patient treated with tofacitinib. The genes are TRBV19 and TRBJ2-2, with 8 bases matching TRBD1. The TCR sequence derives from a human donor with alopecia areata. DNA for the CDR3: TGTGCCATCCAAGGACAGGGTGACGGGGAGCTGTTTTTT. Translation: CAIQGQGDGELFF. Full variable domain (remainder filled in from reference TRBV19 and TRBJ2-2): DGGITQSPKYLFRKEGQNVTLSCEQNLNHDAMYWYRQDPGQGLRLIYYSQIVNDFQKGDIAEGYSVSREKKESFPLTVTSAQKNPTAFYLCAIQGQGDGELFFGEGSRLTVL.